The present TCR beta chain was sequenced within a study of blood T cell repertoires in COVID-19. The wider study: Donors in the United States, Italy and Spain gave samples during acute or convalescent COVID-19.

The CDR3 runs 15 residues. Germline loops: CDR1 MNHEY, CDR2 SVGEGT. Trimming stripped 5 bases from V and 2 bases from J, with 16 bases between. Repertoires were generated with immunoSEQ multiplex PCR, while TCRdb's copy carries only in-frame clones and drops some. Of around 260,000 clones in the sample, approximately 89% were seen once. The genes are TRBV6-2 or TRBV6-3 and TRBJ2-7, with a weak D call TRBD2 (6 bases). This TCR was recovered from a woman between 65 and 79 years old with COVID-19, enrolled during active disease. The sample comprised peripheral blood. The CDR3 here is CASSLPGLVTYEQYF. Here the CDR3 DNA reads TGTGCCAGCAGTCTACCGGGACTGGTAACCTACGAGCAGTACTTC.